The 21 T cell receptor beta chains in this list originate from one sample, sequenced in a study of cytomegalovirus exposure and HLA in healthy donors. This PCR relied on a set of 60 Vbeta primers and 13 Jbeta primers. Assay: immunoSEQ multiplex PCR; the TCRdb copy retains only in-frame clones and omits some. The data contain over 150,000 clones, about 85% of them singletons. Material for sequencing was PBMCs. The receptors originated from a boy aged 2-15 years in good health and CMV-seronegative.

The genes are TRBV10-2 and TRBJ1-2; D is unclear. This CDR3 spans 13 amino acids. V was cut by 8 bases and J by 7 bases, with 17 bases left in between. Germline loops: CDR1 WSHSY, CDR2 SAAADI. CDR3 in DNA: TGCGCCAGCTCACTGGCTTGGGCCTTTGGCTACACCTTC. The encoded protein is CASSLAWAFGYTF.

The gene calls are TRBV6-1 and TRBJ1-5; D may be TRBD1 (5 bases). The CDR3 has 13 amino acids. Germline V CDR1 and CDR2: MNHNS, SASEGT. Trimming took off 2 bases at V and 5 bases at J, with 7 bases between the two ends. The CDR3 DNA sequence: TGTGCCAGCAGTGAAACCAGGGATCAGCCCCAGCATTTT. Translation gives CASSETRDQPQHF.

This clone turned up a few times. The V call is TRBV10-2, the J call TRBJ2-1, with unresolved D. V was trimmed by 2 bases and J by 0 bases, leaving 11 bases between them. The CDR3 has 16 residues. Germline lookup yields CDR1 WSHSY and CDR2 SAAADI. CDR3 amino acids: CASSEPDWSSYNEQFF. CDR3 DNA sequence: TGCGCCAGCAGTGAGCCAGACTGGAGCTCCTACAATGAGCAGTTCTTC.

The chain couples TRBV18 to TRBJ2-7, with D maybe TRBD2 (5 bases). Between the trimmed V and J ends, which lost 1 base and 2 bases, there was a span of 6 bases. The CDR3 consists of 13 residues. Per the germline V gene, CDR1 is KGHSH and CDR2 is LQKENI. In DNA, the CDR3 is TGTGCCAGCTCACCACGAGGGACCTACGAGCAGTACTTC. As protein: CASSPRGTYEQYF.

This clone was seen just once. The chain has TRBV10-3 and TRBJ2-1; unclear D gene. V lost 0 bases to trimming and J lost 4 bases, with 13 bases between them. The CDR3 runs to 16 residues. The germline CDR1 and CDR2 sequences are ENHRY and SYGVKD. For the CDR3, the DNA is TGTGCCATCAGTGAGTCTAGACGGAGTTCGTACAATGAGCAGTTCTTC. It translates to CAISESRRSSYNEQFF.

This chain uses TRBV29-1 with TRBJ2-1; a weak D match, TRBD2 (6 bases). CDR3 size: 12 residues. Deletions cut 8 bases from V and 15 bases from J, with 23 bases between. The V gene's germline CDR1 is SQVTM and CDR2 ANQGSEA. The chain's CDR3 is CSWGETHGLWFF. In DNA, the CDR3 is TGCAGCTGGGGGGAGACTCATGGCCTGTGGTTCTTC.

CDR3: CAISNPRDRGVYYEQYF. The CDR3 DNA reads as TGTGCCATCAGCAACCCTCGGGACAGGGGCGTCTATTACGAGCAGTACTTC. The rearrangement links TRBV10-3 to TRBJ2-7; 10 bases line up with TRBD1. The CDR3 loop spans 17 amino acids. Per germline, CDR1 ENHRY and CDR2 SYGVKD. V was pared by 6 bases and J by 4 bases, with 15 bases of the junction left unmatched.

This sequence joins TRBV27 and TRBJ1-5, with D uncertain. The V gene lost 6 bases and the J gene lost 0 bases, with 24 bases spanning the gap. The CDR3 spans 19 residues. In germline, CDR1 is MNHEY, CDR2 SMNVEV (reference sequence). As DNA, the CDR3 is TGTGCCAGCAGGATCCCACGAGGAACTCGATCCTCTAGCAATCAGCCCCAGCATTTT. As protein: CASRIPRGTRSSSNQPQHF.

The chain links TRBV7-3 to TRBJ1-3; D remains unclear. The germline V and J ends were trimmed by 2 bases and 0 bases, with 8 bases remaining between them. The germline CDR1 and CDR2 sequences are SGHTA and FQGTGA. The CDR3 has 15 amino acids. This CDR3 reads CASSLSSYSGNTIYF. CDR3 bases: TGTGCCAGCAGCTTATCTTCCTACTCTGGAAACACCATATATTTT.

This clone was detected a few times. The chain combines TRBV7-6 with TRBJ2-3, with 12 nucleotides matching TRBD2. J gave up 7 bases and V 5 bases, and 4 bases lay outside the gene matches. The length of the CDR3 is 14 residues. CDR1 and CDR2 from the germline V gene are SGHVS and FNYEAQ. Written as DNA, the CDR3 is TGTGCCAGCAGCCCTAGCGGGGGGGCGCATACGCAGTATTTT. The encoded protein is CASSPSGGAHTQYF.

CDR3 nucleotides: TGTGCCAGCAGGGGAGTTAGCCACACCTTC. Translation gives CASRGVSHTF. This chain links TRBV9 with TRBJ1-2; D uncertain. The CDR3 runs 10 residues. The ends were cut back, 5 bases at V and 12 bases at J, with 11 bases in the middle. The germline V gene has CDR1 SGDLS and CDR2 YYNGEE.

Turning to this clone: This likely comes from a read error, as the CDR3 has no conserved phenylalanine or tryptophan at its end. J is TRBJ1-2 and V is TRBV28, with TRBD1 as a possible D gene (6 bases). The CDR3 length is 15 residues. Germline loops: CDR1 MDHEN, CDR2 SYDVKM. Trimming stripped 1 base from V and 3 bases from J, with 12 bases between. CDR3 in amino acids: CASSLSQGEYYGYTL. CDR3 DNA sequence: TGTGCCAGCAGTTTATCACAGGGAGAATACTATGGCTACACCCTC.

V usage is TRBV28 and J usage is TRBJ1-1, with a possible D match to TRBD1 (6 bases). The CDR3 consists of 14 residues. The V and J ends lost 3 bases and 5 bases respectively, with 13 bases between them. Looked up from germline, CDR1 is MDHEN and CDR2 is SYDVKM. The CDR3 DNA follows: TGTGCCAGCAGTTTCAGGGGAATAAAGACTGAAGCTTTCTTT. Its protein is CASSFRGIKTEAFF. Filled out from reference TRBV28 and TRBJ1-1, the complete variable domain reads DVKVTQSSRYLVKRTGEKVFLECVQDMDHENMFWYRQDPGLGLRLIYFSYDVKMKEKGDIPEGYSVSREKKERFSLILESASTNQTSMYLCASSFRGIKTEAFFGQGTRLTVV.

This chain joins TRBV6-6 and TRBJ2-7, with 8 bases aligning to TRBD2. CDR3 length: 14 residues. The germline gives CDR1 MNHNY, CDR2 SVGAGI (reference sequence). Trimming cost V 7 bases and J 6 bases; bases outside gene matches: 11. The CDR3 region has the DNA TGTGCCAGCACCGCCGGGACTAGATCGGGCGAGCAGTACTTC. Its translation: CASTAGTRSGEQYF.

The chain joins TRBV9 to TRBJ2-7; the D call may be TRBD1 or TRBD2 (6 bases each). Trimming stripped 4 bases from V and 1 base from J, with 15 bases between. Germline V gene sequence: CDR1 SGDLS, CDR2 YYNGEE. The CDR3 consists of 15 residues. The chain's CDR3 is CASSIGGRSSYEQYF. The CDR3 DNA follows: TGTGCCAGCAGCATAGGGGGGAGGAGTTCCTACGAGCAGTACTTC.

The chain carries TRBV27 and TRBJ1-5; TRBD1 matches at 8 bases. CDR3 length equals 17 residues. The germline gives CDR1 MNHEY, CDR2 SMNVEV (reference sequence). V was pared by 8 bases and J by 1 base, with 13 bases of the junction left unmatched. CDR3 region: CASRAHKTGESNQPQHF. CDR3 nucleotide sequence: TGTGCCAGCCGTGCTCATAAGACAGGGGAGAGCAATCAGCCCCAGCATTTT.

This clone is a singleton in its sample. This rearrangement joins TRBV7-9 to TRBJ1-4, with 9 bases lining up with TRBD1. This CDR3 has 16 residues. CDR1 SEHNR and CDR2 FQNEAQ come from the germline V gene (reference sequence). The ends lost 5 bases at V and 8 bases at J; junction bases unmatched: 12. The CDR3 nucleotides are TGTGCCAGCAGCGGAACACAGGGGGCAGATCGAGAAAAACTGTTTTTT. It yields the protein CASSGTQGADREKLFF.

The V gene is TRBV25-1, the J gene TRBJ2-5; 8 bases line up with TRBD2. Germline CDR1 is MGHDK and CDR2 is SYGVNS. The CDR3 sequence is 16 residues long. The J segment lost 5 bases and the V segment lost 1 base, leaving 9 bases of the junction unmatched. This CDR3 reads CASSELRGAEGETQYF. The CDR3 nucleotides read TGTGCCAGCAGTGAATTGCGGGGGGCGGAGGGGGAGACCCAGTACTTC.

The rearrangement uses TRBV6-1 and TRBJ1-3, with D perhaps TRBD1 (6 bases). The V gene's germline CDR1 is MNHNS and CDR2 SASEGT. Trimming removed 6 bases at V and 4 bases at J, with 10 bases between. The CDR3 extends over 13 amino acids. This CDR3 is CASRGANGNTIYF. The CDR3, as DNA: TGTGCCAGCAGGGGGGCCAACGGAAACACCATATATTTT.

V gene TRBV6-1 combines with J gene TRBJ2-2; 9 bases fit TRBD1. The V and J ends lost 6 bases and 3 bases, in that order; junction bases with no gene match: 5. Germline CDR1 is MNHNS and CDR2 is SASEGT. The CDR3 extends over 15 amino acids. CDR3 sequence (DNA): TGTGCCAGCAGAAGACAGGGGGGCGACACCGGGGAGCTGTTTTTT. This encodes CASRRQGGDTGELFF.

The CDR3 DNA reads as TGCGCCAGCAGCTTCCGGGAGTATGAGCAGTTCTTC. It encodes CASSFREYEQFF. The genes are TRBV5-1 and TRBJ2-1, with D possibly matching TRBD2 (6 bases). V dropped 2 bases and J dropped 8 bases, with 8 bases sitting between them. The germline V gene encodes CDR1 SGHRS and CDR2 YFSETQ. CDR3 size: 12 residues.